This T cell receptor beta chain was sequenced during a study of cytomegalovirus exposure and HLA in healthy donors. Study observations and caveats: In a later analysis, V- and J-gene trimming of beta chains associated with a DCLRE1C missense variant, replicated independently.

The PCR ran on 60 Vbeta and 13 Jbeta primers. Profiling relied on immunoSEQ multiplex PCR, and the TCRdb table lists in-frame clones only, not all of them. Here the sample spans around 130,000 clones, around three quarters being singletons. Of note for this clone: The antigen remains undetermined.

The CDR3 has 17 residues. Germline CDR1 MGHRA, CDR2 YSYEKL. Trimming at V came to 0 bases and at J to 5 bases, leaving 10 bases not matched to a gene. Sequencing input: PBMCs. This receptor was taken from a male donor in good health and CMV-seronegative. The chain couples TRBV4-1 to TRBJ1-5; 7 bases fit TRBD1. The chain's CDR3 is CASSQEPGTALYQPQHF. CDR3 DNA sequence: TGCGCCAGCAGCCAAGAGCCCGGGACAGCCCTCTATCAGCCCCAGCATTTT.